What follows describes a single TCR beta chain. The source of the sample is a study of blood T cell repertoires in COVID-19. About the research overall: The analysed material was cDNA or gDNA that came from T cells, B-cell-depleted T cells, or PBMCs.

Participants spanned ages about 18 to 90 years and resided in 20 to 30 US areas. Participants reported their clinical history, and cohort assignment relied on those reports. Authors' methods: Scientists estimated how many nucleated cells there were by amplifying reference gene primers. Assay: immunoSEQ multiplex PCR; the TCRdb copy retains only in-frame clones and omits some. V and J calls and clone size are those listed in that table; D and trimming were worked out from the DNA. The profile shows fewer than 400,000 clones, about 86% of them singletons. Deletions cut 1 base from V and 10 bases from J, with 17 bases between. Germline assignment: CDR1 LGHDT and CDR2 YNNKEL (reference sequence). This CDR3 contains 14 residues.

The origin of this receptor is a woman in her 50s who had recovered from COVID-19. The chain links TRBV3-1 (or the pseudogene TRBV3-2) to TRBJ2-7; D possibly corresponds to TRBD1 (6 bases). Sequencing used PBMCs or T cells enriched from blood (not recorded which). CDR3 nucleotides: TGTGCCAGCAGCCAAGGAGGGACATTTACGAATCAGTACTTC. Residues: CASSQGGTFTNQYF.